This T cell receptor beta chain emerged from a study of cytomegalovirus exposure and HLA in healthy donors. The germline V gene has CDR1 SGHRS and CDR2 YFSETQ. This CDR3 has 17 amino acids. The V and J ends lost 0 bases and 1 base respectively, with 16 bases between them. The PCR used 60 Vbeta and 13 Jbeta primers. Assay: immunoSEQ multiplex PCR; the TCRdb copy retains only in-frame clones and omits some. The profile shows fewer than 150,000 clones, approximately 80% of them singletons. The receptor was derived from a human donor in good health. The source material was PBMCs. The rearrangement links TRBV5-1 to TRBJ1-1; weak D call: TRBD1 (5 bases). The CDR3: CASSLGYTGVGNTEAFF. The CDR3 coding sequence is TGCGCCAGCAGCTTGGGCTATACGGGGGTGGGGAACACTGAAGCTTTCTTT. The whole variable domain, filled in from reference TRBV5-1 and TRBJ1-1, reads KAGVTQTPRYLIKTRGQQVTLSCSPISGHRSVSWYQQTPGQGLQFLFEYFSETQRNKGNFPGRFSGRQFSNSRSEMNVSTLELGDSALYLCASSLGYTGVGNTEAFFGQGTRLTVV.